A single sample gave rise to the 22 T cell receptor beta chains below, sequenced in a study of T cells after yellow fever vaccination. TCRdb ran MiXCR on the 5' RACE reads and lists one entry per CDR3 protein. The profile shows approximately 120,000 distinct CDR3 sequences, over 12% of them singletons. Sequenced here: CD8+ T cells sorted from PBMCs, sampled 5 days after the yellow fever booster vaccination. These receptors originate from a man aged 18 to 29 who received the YFV17D yellow fever vaccine.

The chain employs TRBV29-1 and TRBJ1-1, with a tentative D call TRBD1 (5 bases). The CDR3 consists of 12 residues. Germline V lookup: CDR1 SQVTM, CDR2 ANQGSEA. V shed 6 bases and J shed 4 bases, with 12 bases lying between them. As DNA, the CDR3 is TGCAGCGTAAGGACGGGGGGCACTGAAGCTTTCTTT. It translates to CSVRTGGTEAFF.

V and J are TRBV28 and TRBJ2-3, with 15 bases lining up with TRBD2. CDR3 size: 17 residues. With 7 bases clipped from V and 3 bases from J, the junction kept 8 bases outside the gene matches. Looked up from germline, CDR1 is MDHEN and CDR2 is SYDVKM. For the CDR3, the DNA is TGTGCCAGCACCAATCGGGGACTAGCGGGGGGTACAGATACGCAGTATTTT. As protein: CASTNRGLAGGTDTQYF.

This clonotype was observed a few times. V gene TRBV29-1 combines with J gene TRBJ1-1; the D is unclear. The V gene's germline CDR1 is SQVTM and CDR2 ANQGSEA. The CDR3 totals 12 residues. V gave up 4 bases and J gave up 0 bases, with 6 bases separating them. In nucleotides, the CDR3 is TGCAGCGTTGGGTGGATGAACACTGAAGCTTTCTTT. Translated, it gives CSVGWMNTEAFF.

This clonotype was counted many times. The V and J genes are TRBV7-9 and TRBJ2-5, with 8 nucleotides matching TRBD2. The V gene end was trimmed by 4 bases and the J gene end by 7 bases; junction bases not matched to a gene: 5. This CDR3 comprises 13 residues. Germline V gives CDR1 SEHNR, CDR2 FQNEAQ (reference sequence). The CDR3 spells CASSSGLEGTQYF. The CDR3 DNA sequence: TGTGCCAGCAGCTCGGGACTAGAAGGGACCCAGTACTTC.

The sample holds a few counts of this clonotype. The chain uses TRBV12-3 or TRBV12-4 and TRBJ2-5, with TRBD2 matching 8 bases. J was trimmed by 5 bases and V by 4 bases; bases with no gene match: 6. CDR3 length equals 14 residues. CDR3 residues: CASSSRGGAETQYF. The CDR3 DNA reads as TGTGCCAGCAGTTCCCGGGGGGGCGCCGAGACCCAGTACTTC.

This clonotype was counted a few times. V usage is TRBV7-2 and J usage is TRBJ2-3; no reliable D call. This CDR3 has 14 amino acids. Germline V gives CDR1 SGHTA, CDR2 FQGNSA. V was clipped by 5 bases and J by 2 bases, with 11 bases between them. The CDR3 loop reads CASSLLTFTDTQYF. The CDR3 nucleotides are TGTGCCAGCAGCCTACTTACATTCACAGATACGCAGTATTTT.

This clonotype was detected a few times. The V and J genes are TRBV19 and TRBJ1-1; D remains unclear. The CDR3 runs 11 residues. Per the germline V gene, CDR1 is LNHDA and CDR2 is SQIVND (reference sequence). V lost 1 base to trimming and J lost 6 bases, with 3 bases between them. Here the CDR3 reads CASSIGPEAFF. The CDR3 DNA sequence: TGTGCCAGTAGTATAGGCCCTGAAGCTTTCTTT.

This clonotype was detected only a few times. The chain recombines TRBV12-3 or TRBV12-4 with TRBJ2-7; D may match TRBD1 or TRBD2 (5 bases each). CDR3 length: 14 residues. With 6 bases removed from V and 5 bases from J, the gap between germline ends came to 17 bases. The CDR3 DNA sequence: TGTGCCAGCAGCCCCCCCGGGGCTAGAGACGAGCAGTACTTC. Protein sequence: CASSPPGARDEQYF.

The V and J genes are TRBV12-3 or TRBV12-4 and TRBJ2-3; no reliable D call. With 7 bases removed from V and 0 bases from J, the gap between germline ends came to 14 bases. There are 15 residues in the CDR3. CDR3 in amino acids: CASTFLSASTDTQYF. CDR3 bases: TGTGCCAGCACCTTTTTGTCAGCCAGCACAGATACGCAGTATTTT.

CDR3 protein: CASSQKGTGFGSGNTIYF. CDR3 coding DNA: TGCGCCAGCAGCCAAAAAGGGACAGGGTTTGGTAGTGGAAACACCATATATTTT. The chain carries TRBV4-3 and TRBJ1-3; 9 bases map to TRBD1. Germline V gene data show CDR1 as LGHNA and CDR2 as YSLEER. This CDR3 is built from 18 residues. The trim removed 2 bases at V and 3 bases at J, leaving 11 bases unmatched.

This clonotype has just a few counts. The chain employs TRBV12-3 or TRBV12-4 and TRBJ2-5; tentatively, D is TRBD2 (6 bases). Trimming removed 6 bases at V and 9 bases at J, with 20 bases between. This CDR3 has 14 residues. The CDR3 loop reads CASSPLWPLAPQYF. The DNA for the CDR3 is TGTGCCAGCAGCCCCTTGTGGCCGCTAGCGCCCCAGTACTTC.

This clonotype was counted a few times. This rearrangement joins TRBV12-3 or TRBV12-4 to TRBJ1-1; D gene ambiguous. This CDR3 region has 15 residues. Trimming pared 4 bases from V and 4 bases from J, leaving 16 bases between. The CDR3 sequence is CASSSPRSWFTEAFF. The CDR3, as DNA: TGTGCCAGCAGTTCCCCCCGGTCCTGGTTCACTGAAGCTTTCTTT.

This clonotype was picked up many times. The chain couples TRBV12-3 or TRBV12-4 to TRBJ1-1; no clear D gene. The CDR3 is 11 residues long. V lost 5 bases and J lost 1, with 2 bases in between. CDR3 region: CASSPNTEAFF. The CDR3 region has the DNA TGTGCCAGCAGTCCGAACACTGAAGCTTTCTTT.

This clonotype was counted between two and nine times. The chain couples TRBV6-2 or TRBV6-3 to TRBJ2-1; 10 bases agree with TRBD2. The CDR3 totals 15 residues. Germline values: CDR1 MNHEY, CDR2 SVGEGT. The V gene end was trimmed by 5 bases and the J gene end by 3 bases; junction bases not matched to a gene: 4. The CDR3 DNA is TGTGCCAGCAGTGAGAGCGGGGGGGACTACAATGAGCAGTTCTTC. This gives the protein CASSESGGDYNEQFF.

The genes are TRBV2 and TRBJ2-1, with 10 bases identical to TRBD2. Germline V lookup: CDR1 SNHLY, CDR2 FYNNEI. V lost 7 bases and J lost 6; bases outside the gene matches: 6. The CDR3 loop spans 14 amino acids. The CDR3 reads CASKERGGRNEQFF. The CDR3 DNA reads TGTGCCAGCAAGGAGCGGGGGGGCCGCAATGAGCAGTTCTTC.

The genes are TRBV4-2 and TRBJ1-1; D not certain. Trimming shortened V by 1 base and J by 5 bases, and 8 bases separated the two germline ends. The length of the CDR3 is 13 residues. Germline assignment: CDR1 LGHNA and CDR2 YNFKEQ. CDR3 amino acids: CASSQAPGTEAFF. DNA of the CDR3: TGTGCCAGCAGCCAAGCCCCCGGGACTGAAGCTTTCTTT.

A few counts support this clonotype. The V call is TRBV7-9, the J call TRBJ2-5; D may match TRBD1 or TRBD2 (5 bases each). V was trimmed by 0 bases and J by 3 bases, leaving 14 bases between them. Germline CDR1 is SEHNR and CDR2 is FQNEAQ (reference sequence). This CDR3 has 16 residues. CDR3 amino acids: CASSLALGTEEETQYF. The CDR3 DNA reads as TGTGCCAGCAGCTTAGCGCTCGGGACGGAAGAAGAGACCCAGTACTTC.

V gene TRBV4-2 combines with J gene TRBJ2-3; D is perhaps TRBD2 (6 bases). The germline CDR1 and CDR2 sequences are LGHNA and YNFKEQ. This CDR3 contains 18 residues. V lost 3 bases, J lost 0 bases, and 19 bases lay in between. The CDR3, as DNA: TGTGCCAGCAGCCAGACGGGTGCGTGGCGGGGTAGCACAGATACGCAGTATTTT. Its protein is CASSQTGAWRGSTDTQYF.

V usage is TRBV7-2 and J usage is TRBJ2-1; 7 nucleotides agree with TRBD2. Germline values: CDR1 SGHTA, CDR2 FQGNSA. The ends lost 5 bases at V and 0 bases at J; junction bases unmatched: 4. There are 15 residues in the CDR3. The CDR3 loop reads CASSRRGDSYNEQFF. The CDR3 nucleotides are TGTGCCAGCAGCCGCCGGGGGGACTCCTACAATGAGCAGTTCTTC.

This clonotype occurred a few times. The chain joins TRBV7-9 to TRBJ2-3; 10 bases fit TRBD1. Per the germline V gene, CDR1 is SEHNR and CDR2 is FQNEAQ (reference sequence). The J segment lost 4 bases and the V segment lost 7 bases, leaving 5 bases of the junction unmatched. CDR3 length: 14 residues. The CDR3 bases are TGTGCCAGCATGCCGGGACAGGGGCCAGATACGCAGTATTTT. Its protein is CASMPGQGPDTQYF.

This clonotype was counted only a few times. The final CDR3 position lacks the conserved phenylalanine or tryptophan, pointing to a likely read error. It is unclear where the CDR3 begins or ends on the DNA, so no DNA is shown, and the CDR3 is as TCRdb lists it. The CDR3 protein is CSARDQRDRDYNNEQFL. V and J are TRBV20-1 and TRBJ2-1; the table assigns TRBD1, which was not confirmed against the DNA. The CDR3 is 17 residues long, counting both termini. CDR1 and CDR2 from the germline V gene are DFQATT and SNEGSKA (reference sequence).

Only a few counts were recorded for this clonotype. CDR3 sequence reads: CASSQELGPRYNSPLHF. CDR3 bases: TGCGCCAGCAGCCAAGAGCTCGGCCCCCGCTATAATTCACCCCTCCACTTT. The V and J genes are TRBV4-3 and TRBJ1-6, with D uncertain. Between the trimmed V and J ends, which lost 0 bases and 3 bases, there was a span of 12 bases. The germline V gene has CDR1 LGHNA and CDR2 YSLEER. This CDR3 has 17 residues.